The 26 T cell receptor beta chains reported below all come from one sample, sequenced in a study of blood T cell repertoires in COVID-19. The protocol was immunoSEQ multiplex PCR, while the TCRdb copy is restricted to in-frame clones and leaves out a portion. The sample has 150,000 to 200,000 clones, 86% seen once. Sequenced sample: peripheral blood. These receptor sequences come from a woman under 40 with active or convalescent COVID-19.

The CDR3 reads CASSQSRDTSNYGYTF. The CDR3, as DNA: TGTGCCAGCAGTCAGTCCCGGGACACCTCTAACTATGGCTACACCTTC. The J gene is TRBJ1-2, the V gene TRBV6-6; D may be TRBD1 (6 bases). This CDR3 has 16 amino acids. CDR1 is MNHNY and CDR2 is SVGAGI in the germline V gene (reference sequence). V was shortened by 5 bases and J by 0 bases, with 16 bases between the two germline ends.

The chain employs TRBV12-3 or TRBV12-4 and TRBJ1-5; D is ambiguous. CDR3 length equals 13 residues. V dropped 3 bases and J dropped 4 bases, with 7 bases sitting between them. CDR3 loop: CASSLTRNQPQHF. DNA of the CDR3: TGTGCCAGCAGTTTGACCAGGAATCAGCCCCAGCATTTT.

J is TRBJ2-7 and V is TRBV10-3, with D uncertain. Trimming took off 0 bases at V and 2 bases at J, with 11 bases between the two ends. Germline V gene sequence: CDR1 ENHRY, CDR2 SYGVKD. This CDR3 has 15 amino acids. The CDR3: CAISESTKLTYEQYF. CDR3 DNA sequence: TGTGCCATCAGTGAGTCCACTAAGCTTACCTACGAGCAGTACTTC.

The chain couples TRBV27 to TRBJ1-5; no clear D. The CDR3 sequence is 14 residues long. Germline-derived CDR1 and CDR2 are MNHEY and SMNVEV (reference sequence). The V end lost 6 bases, the J end lost 1 base, and 10 bases lay between the germline ends. The CDR3 DNA reads as TGTGCCAGCAGACCCGACACGAGCAATCAGCCCCAGCATTTT. Residues: CASRPDTSNQPQHF.

V and J are TRBV27 and TRBJ2-1, with 13 bases fitting TRBD2. The germline CDR1 and CDR2 sequences are MNHEY and SMNVEV (reference sequence). Trimming cost V 4 bases and J 6 bases; bases outside gene matches: 9. The CDR3 runs 17 residues. The CDR3 loop reads CASSSLRLAGGPNEQFF. CDR3 coding DNA: TGTGCCAGCAGTTCCTTAAGACTAGCGGGAGGACCCAATGAGCAGTTCTTC.

The chain combines TRBV3-1 (or the pseudogene TRBV3-2) with TRBJ1-2; TRBD1 matches at 8 bases. The CDR3 is 13 amino acids. Trimming removed 0 bases from V and 6 bases from J; junction bases left unmatched: 0. Germline-derived CDR1 and CDR2 are LGHDT and YNNKEL (reference sequence). This CDR3 is CASSQETGDGYTF. CDR3 bases: TGTGCCAGCAGCCAAGAGACAGGGGATGGCTACACCTTC.

This chain links TRBV5-4 with TRBJ2-2, with 11 bases fitting TRBD2. Trimming at V came to 4 bases and at J to 7 bases, leaving 6 bases not matched to a gene. In germline, CDR1 is SGHNT, CDR2 YYREEE (reference sequence). This CDR3 has 15 amino acids. CDR3 protein: CASSLVLAGVGELFF. DNA of the CDR3: TGTGCCAGCAGCCTGGTACTAGCGGGAGTCGGGGAGCTGTTTTTT.

V is TRBV30 and J is TRBJ1-1; D may be TRBD1 (6 bases). The germline gives CDR1 GTSNPN, CDR2 SVGIG (reference sequence). The germline V and J ends were trimmed by 4 bases and 1 base, with 10 bases remaining between them. The CDR3 is 13 amino acids. The CDR3: CAWTQGPNTEAFF. CDR3 nucleotide sequence: TGTGCCTGGACCCAGGGGCCGAACACTGAAGCTTTCTTT.

V usage is TRBV7-9 and J usage is TRBJ1-2, with 8 nucleotides matching TRBD1. Germline CDR1 and CDR2: SEHNR and FQNEAQ (reference sequence). There are 14 residues in the CDR3. V lost 0 bases, J lost 6 bases, and 3 bases stayed unmatched. The CDR3 here is CASSLATGEDGYTF. The CDR3 nucleotides are TGTGCCAGCAGCTTAGCGACAGGGGAGGATGGCTACACCTTC.

V and J are TRBV7-2 and TRBJ1-4, with D possibly TRBD1 on 6 matching bases. V lost 1 base to trimming and J lost 2 bases, with 8 bases between them. The CDR3 sequence is 15 residues long. Germline CDR1 reads SGHTA; CDR2 reads FQGNSA. The CDR3 DNA reads as TGTGCCAGCAGCTTAGTCAGGGGCACTAATGAAAAACTGTTTTTT. It yields the protein CASSLVRGTNEKLFF.

The chain has TRBV24-1 and TRBJ2-1; 8 bases map to TRBD1. The trim removed 10 bases at V and 4 bases at J, leaving 5 bases unmatched. CDR3 length: 13 amino acids. Germline-derived CDR1 and CDR2 are KGHDR and SFDVKD. CDR3 bases: TGTGCCACGCGACAGGGGAATTACAATGAGCAGTTCTTC. Translating it yields CATRQGNYNEQFF.

The chain carries TRBV7-8 and TRBJ2-7, with TRBD2 matching 11 bases. Germline V gives CDR1 SGHVS, CDR2 FQNEAQ. The CDR3 is 21 residues long. V shed 4 bases and J 1 base; nucleotides not matched to a gene: 21. This CDR3 is CASSYPFTSGGQPLPSYEQYF. The CDR3 DNA reads TGTGCCAGCAGCTACCCCTTTACTAGCGGGGGCCAACCACTGCCATCCTACGAGCAGTACTTC.

This clone appeared once. The chain carries TRBV18 and TRBJ1-4, with 9 bases aligning to TRBD1. The CDR3 covers 16 residues. After removal of 3 bases from V and 2 bases from J, the junction contained 4 bases not matched to a gene. Germline lookup yields CDR1 KGHSH and CDR2 LQKENI. In nucleotides, the CDR3 is TGTGCCAGCTCACCCGGACAGGGGAGGACTAATGAAAAACTGTTTTTT. Protein: CASSPGQGRTNEKLFF.

The rearrangement joins TRBV5-1 to TRBJ2-3; 8 nucleotides agree with TRBD2. Germline assignment: CDR1 SGHRS and CDR2 YFSETQ. CDR3 length: 15 amino acids. Germline trimming cut 0 bases from V and 1 base from J; bases unmatched to any gene: 1. This CDR3 reads CASSLAGGGTDTQYF. The CDR3 nucleotides are TGCGCCAGCAGCTTGGCGGGAGGGGGCACAGATACGCAGTATTTT. Looking up the rest from reference TRBV5-1 and TRBJ2-3 gives the full variable domain: KAGVTQTPRYLIKTRGQQVTLSCSPISGHRSVSWYQQTPGQGLQFLFEYFSETQRNKGNFPGRFSGRQFSNSRSEMNVSTLELGDSALYLCASSLAGGGTDTQYFGPGTRLTVL.

The V call is TRBV27, the J call TRBJ2-2; D is unresolved. V was shortened by 1 base and J by 0 bases, with 9 bases between the two germline ends. The CDR3 sequence is 16 residues long. Germline-derived CDR1 and CDR2 are MNHEY and SMNVEV (reference sequence). CDR3 residues: CASSLLAMANTGELFF. The CDR3 DNA follows: TGTGCCAGCAGTTTATTGGCAATGGCGAACACCGGGGAGCTGTTTTTT.

The V call is TRBV27, the J call TRBJ1-3; D is perhaps TRBD1 (6 bases). Trimming shortened V by 5 bases and J by 4 bases, and 21 bases separated the two germline ends. This CDR3 spans 17 amino acids. Germline lookup yields CDR1 MNHEY and CDR2 SMNVEV (reference sequence). Here the CDR3 reads CASSTYSTGQTGNTIYF. As DNA, the CDR3 is TGTGCCAGCAGTACCTACTCAACAGGGCAAACGGGAAACACCATATATTTT.

CDR3 amino acids: CASTYPGTDTEAFF. For the CDR3, the DNA is TGTGCCAGCACCTACCCTGGGACAGACACTGAAGCTTTCTTT. The chain carries TRBV5-4 and TRBJ1-1; 7 bases map to TRBD1. Germline V CDR1 and CDR2: SGHNT, YYREEE (reference sequence). The CDR3 runs 14 residues. V shed 6 bases, J shed 3 bases, and the junction held 8 bases outside the gene matches.

This CDR3 is CASSSTSGTYEQYF. The CDR3 DNA reads as TGTGCCAGCAGCTCCACTAGCGGGACTTACGAGCAGTACTTC. The V call is TRBV6-5, the J call TRBJ2-7; 10 bases agree with TRBD2. Germline V gene lookup returns CDR1 MNHEY and CDR2 SVGAGI. The CDR3 is 14 amino acids. The trim removed 6 bases at V and 4 bases at J, leaving 6 bases unmatched.

CDR3 residues: CASSLNLKFRDYGYTF. Here the CDR3 DNA reads TGCGCCAGCAGCTTGAATTTAAAGTTTAGAGACTATGGCTACACCTTC. The genes are TRBV5-1 and TRBJ1-2; D call uncertain. Germline V CDR1 and CDR2: SGHRS, YFSETQ. The CDR3 totals 16 residues. The V end was cut by 1 base, the J end by 3 bases, with 16 bases between.

The rearrangement uses TRBV11-3 and TRBJ1-2, with 8 bases lining up with TRBD1. Trimming cost V 4 bases and J 4 bases; bases outside gene matches: 11. Germline CDR1 is SGHNT and CDR2 is YENEEA. There are 16 residues in the CDR3. CDR3 bases: TGTGCCAGCAGCTCAAAATCCGGGACAGGCCTCTATGGCTACACCTTC. Residues: CASSSKSGTGLYGYTF.

J is TRBJ1-1 and V is TRBV9; TRBD1 aligns across 9 bases. The CDR3 has 14 amino acids. The junction had 4 bases not matched to a gene; V was cut back by 3 bases and J by 4 bases. Germline V gene lookup returns CDR1 SGDLS and CDR2 YYNGEE. In nucleotides, the CDR3 is TGTGCCAGCAGCGAGGGGACAGGGTTCACTGAAGCTTTCTTT. This gives the protein CASSEGTGFTEAFF.

The CDR3 sequence: CAWSVYKSEKLFF. In DNA, the CDR3 is TGTGCCTGGAGTGTTTATAAGAGCGAAAAACTGTTTTTT. The chain combines TRBV30 with TRBJ1-4; D unclear. The CDR3 runs 13 residues. The V and J ends lost 0 bases and 8 bases respectively, with 10 bases between them. The germline CDR1 and CDR2 sequences are GTSNPN and SVGIG (reference sequence).

J is TRBJ2-5 and V is TRBV27, with D tentatively TRBD2 (7 bases). Germline CDR1 and CDR2: MNHEY and SMNVEV (reference sequence). The germline V and J ends were trimmed by 0 bases and 5 bases, with 16 bases remaining between them. CDR3 length: 16 amino acids. CDR3 in DNA: TGTGCCAGCAGTTTATCCCCTAGCGGTGACAGGGAGACCCAGTACTTC. Translating it yields CASSLSPSGDRETQYF.

The V and J genes are TRBV6-5 and TRBJ2-7, with D unresolved. Trimming removed 2 bases from V and 6 bases from J, with 17 bases in between. Germline CDR1 MNHEY, CDR2 SVGAGI. The CDR3 covers 15 residues. Here the CDR3 DNA reads TGTGCCAGCAGTTACGGTCGGTCTACTTCGAGCGAGCAGTACTTC. Protein sequence: CASSYGRSTSSEQYF.

The rearrangement joins TRBV15 to TRBJ2-7; TRBD1 is a possible D gene (5 bases). Germline loops: CDR1 LNHNV, CDR2 YYDKDF (reference sequence). Trimming took off 5 bases at V and 6 bases at J, with 20 bases between the two ends. This CDR3 contains 15 residues. For the CDR3, the DNA is TGTGCCACCAGCTGGTTGGCAGGGATAAGGTCCGAGCAGTACTTC. This translates into CATSWLAGIRSEQYF.

V usage is TRBV2 and J usage is TRBJ1-5; 9 bases agree with TRBD1. The CDR3 is made up of 14 amino acids. From germline, CDR1 is SNHLY and CDR2 FYNNEI. V lost 4 bases to trimming and J lost 4 bases; unmatched junction nucleotides: 2. The CDR3 bases are TGTGCCAGCAGTGGACAGGGGGTTAATCAGCCCCAGCATTTT. Its protein product is CASSGQGVNQPQHF.